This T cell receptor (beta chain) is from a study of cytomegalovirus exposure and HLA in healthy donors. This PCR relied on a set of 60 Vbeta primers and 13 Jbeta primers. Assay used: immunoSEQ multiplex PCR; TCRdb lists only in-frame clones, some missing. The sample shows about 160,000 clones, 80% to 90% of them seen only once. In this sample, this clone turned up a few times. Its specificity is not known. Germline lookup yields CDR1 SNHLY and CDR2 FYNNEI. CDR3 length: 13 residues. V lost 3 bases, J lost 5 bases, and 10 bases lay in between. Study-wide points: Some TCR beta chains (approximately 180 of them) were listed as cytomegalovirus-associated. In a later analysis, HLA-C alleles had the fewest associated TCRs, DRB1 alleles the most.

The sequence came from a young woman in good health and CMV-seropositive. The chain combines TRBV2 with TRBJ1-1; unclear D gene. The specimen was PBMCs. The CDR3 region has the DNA TGTGCCAGCAGTGATTACGGGGTTACTGAAGCTTTCTTT. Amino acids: CASSDYGVTEAFF.